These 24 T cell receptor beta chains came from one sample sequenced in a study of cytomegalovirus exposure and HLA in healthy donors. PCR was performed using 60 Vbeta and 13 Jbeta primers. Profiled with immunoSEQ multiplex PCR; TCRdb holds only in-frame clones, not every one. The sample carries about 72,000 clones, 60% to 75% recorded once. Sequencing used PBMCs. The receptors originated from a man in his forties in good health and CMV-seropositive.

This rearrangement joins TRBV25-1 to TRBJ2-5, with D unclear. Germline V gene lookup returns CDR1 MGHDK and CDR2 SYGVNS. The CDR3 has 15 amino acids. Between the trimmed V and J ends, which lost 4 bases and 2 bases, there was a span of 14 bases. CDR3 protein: CASSGAQVVQETQYF. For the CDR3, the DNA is TGTGCCAGCAGTGGGGCCCAGGTAGTACAAGAGACCCAGTACTTC.

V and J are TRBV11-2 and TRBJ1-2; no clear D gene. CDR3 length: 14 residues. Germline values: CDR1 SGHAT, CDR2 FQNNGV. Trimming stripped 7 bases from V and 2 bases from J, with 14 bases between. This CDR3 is CASKLRMENYGYTF. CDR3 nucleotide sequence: TGTGCCAGCAAGCTTAGAATGGAGAACTATGGCTACACCTTC.

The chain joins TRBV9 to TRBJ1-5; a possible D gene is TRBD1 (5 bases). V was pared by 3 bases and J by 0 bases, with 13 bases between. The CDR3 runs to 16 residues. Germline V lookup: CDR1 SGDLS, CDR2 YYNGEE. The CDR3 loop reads CASSGGTEYSNQPQHF. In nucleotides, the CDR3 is TGTGCCAGCAGCGGCGGGACGGAGTATAGCAATCAGCCCCAGCATTTT.

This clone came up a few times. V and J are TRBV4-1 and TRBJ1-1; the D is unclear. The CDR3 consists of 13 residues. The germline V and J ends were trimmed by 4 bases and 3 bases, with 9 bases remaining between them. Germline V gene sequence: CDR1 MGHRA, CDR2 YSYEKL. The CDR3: CASSLRQYTEAFF. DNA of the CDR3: TGCGCCAGCAGCCTTAGACAATACACTGAAGCTTTCTTT.

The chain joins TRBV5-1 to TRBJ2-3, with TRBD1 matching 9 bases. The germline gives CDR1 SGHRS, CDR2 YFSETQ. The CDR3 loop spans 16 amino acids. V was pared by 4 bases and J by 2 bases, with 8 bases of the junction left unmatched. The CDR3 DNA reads TGCGCCAGCAGCCCGGACAGGGGCCACCTCACAGATACGCAGTATTTT. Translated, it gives CASSPDRGHLTDTQYF.

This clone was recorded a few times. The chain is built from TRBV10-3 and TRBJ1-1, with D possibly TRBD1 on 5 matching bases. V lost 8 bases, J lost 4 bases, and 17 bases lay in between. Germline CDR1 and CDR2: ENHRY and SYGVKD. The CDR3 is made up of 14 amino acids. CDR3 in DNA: TGTGCCATCTCGTCAGAAGGAAGGGGCACTGAAGCTTTCTTT. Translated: CAISSEGRGTEAFF.

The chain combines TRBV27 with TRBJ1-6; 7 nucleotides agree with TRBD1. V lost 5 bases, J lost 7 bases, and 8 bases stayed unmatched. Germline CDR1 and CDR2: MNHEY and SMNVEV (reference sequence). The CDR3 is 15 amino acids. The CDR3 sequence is CASSPDRARNSPLHF. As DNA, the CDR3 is TGTGCCAGCAGTCCCGACAGGGCTCGGAATTCACCCCTCCACTTT.

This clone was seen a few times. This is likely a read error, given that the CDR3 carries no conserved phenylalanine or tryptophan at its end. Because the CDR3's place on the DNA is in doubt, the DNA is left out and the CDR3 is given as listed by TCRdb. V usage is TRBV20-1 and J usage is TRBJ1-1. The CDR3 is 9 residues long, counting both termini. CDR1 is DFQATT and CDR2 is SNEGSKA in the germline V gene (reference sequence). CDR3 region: CSVPGSAPG.

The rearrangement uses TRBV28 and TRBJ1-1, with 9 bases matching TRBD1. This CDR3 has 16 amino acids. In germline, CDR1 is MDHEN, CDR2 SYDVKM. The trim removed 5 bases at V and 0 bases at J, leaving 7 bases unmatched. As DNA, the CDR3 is TGTGCCAGCAGTCCTTGGACAGGGGATCTGAACACTGAAGCTTTCTTT. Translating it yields CASSPWTGDLNTEAFF.

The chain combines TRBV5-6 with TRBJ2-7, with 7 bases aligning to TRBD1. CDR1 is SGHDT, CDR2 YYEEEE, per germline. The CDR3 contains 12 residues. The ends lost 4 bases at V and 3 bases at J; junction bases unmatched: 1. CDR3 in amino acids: CASSRDSYEQYF. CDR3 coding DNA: TGTGCCAGCAGCCGGGACAGCTACGAGCAGTACTTC.

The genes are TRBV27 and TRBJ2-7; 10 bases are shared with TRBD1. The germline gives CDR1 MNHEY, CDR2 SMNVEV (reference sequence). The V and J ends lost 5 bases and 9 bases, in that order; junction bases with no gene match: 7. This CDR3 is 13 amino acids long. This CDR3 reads CASSMTGGAGQYF. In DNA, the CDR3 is TGTGCCAGCAGTATGACAGGGGGCGCCGGGCAGTACTTC.

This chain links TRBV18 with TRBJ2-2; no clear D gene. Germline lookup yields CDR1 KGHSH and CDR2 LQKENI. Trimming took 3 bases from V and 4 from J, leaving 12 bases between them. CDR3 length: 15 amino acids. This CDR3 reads CASSPVSVGTGELFF. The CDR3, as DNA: TGTGCCAGCTCACCCGTCTCGGTTGGCACCGGGGAGCTGTTTTTT. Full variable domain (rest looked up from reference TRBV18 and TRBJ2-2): NAGVMQNPRHLVRRRGQEARLRCSPMKGHSHVYWYRQLPEEGLKFMVYLQKENIIDESGMPKERFSAEFPKEGPSILRIQQVVRGDSAAYFCASSPVSVGTGELFFGEGSRLTVL.

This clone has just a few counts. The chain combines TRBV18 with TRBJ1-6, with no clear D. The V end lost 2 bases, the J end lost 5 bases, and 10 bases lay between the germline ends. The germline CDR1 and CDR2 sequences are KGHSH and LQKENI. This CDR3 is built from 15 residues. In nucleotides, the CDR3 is TGTGCCAGCTCACCAATGCAGGCAGATAATTCACCCCTCCACTTT. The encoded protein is CASSPMQADNSPLHF.

The CDR3 is CAIREVGQGVYEQYF. The CDR3 DNA sequence: TGTGCCATCAGAGAGGTAGGACAGGGGGTCTACGAGCAGTACTTC. This chain joins TRBV10-3 and TRBJ2-7; TRBD1 agrees at 10 bases. The CDR3 contains 15 residues. Germline assignment: CDR1 ENHRY and CDR2 SYGVKD. V lost 6 bases and J lost 3; bases outside the gene matches: 8.

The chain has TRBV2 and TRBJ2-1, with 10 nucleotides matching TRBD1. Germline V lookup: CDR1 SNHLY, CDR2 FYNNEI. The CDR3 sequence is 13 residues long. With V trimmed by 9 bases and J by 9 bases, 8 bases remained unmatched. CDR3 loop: CARGSTGGGEQFF. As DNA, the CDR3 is TGTGCCAGGGGGTCGACAGGGGGCGGTGAGCAGTTCTTC.

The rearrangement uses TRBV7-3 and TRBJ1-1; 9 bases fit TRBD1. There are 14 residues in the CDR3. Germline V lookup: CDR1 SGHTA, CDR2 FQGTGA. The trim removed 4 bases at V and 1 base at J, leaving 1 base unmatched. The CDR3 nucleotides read TGTGCCAGCAGCTCACAGGGGGCGAACACTGAAGCTTTCTTT. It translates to CASSSQGANTEAFF.

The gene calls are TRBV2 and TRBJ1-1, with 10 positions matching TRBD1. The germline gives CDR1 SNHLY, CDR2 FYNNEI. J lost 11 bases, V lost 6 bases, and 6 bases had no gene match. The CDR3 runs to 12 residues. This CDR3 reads CASRTGGEVAFF. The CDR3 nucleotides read TGTGCCAGCAGGACAGGGGGCGAGGTGGCTTTCTTT.

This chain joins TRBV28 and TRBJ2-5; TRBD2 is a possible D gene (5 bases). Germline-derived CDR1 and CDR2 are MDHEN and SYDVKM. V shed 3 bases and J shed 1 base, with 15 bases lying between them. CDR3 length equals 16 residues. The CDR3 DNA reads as TGTGCCAGCAGTTTTTCCCTTGGGAGCGGCCAAGAGACCCAGTACTTC. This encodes CASSFSLGSGQETQYF.

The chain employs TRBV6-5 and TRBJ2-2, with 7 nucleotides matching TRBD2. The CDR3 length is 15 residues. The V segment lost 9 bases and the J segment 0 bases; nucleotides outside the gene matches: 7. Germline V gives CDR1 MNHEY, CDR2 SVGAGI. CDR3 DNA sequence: TGTGCCAGTTGGGGCGGGGGTTCGAACACCGGGGAGCTGTTTTTT. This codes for CASWGGGSNTGELFF.

As DNA, the CDR3 is TGCGCCAGCAGCCAAGAAGGTCCGGGGGGGATCCAAGAGACCCAGTACTTC. Its protein is CASSQEGPGGIQETQYF. The chain employs TRBV4-1 and TRBJ2-5, with TRBD2 identical over 8 bases. The CDR3 has 17 residues. J lost 1 base, V lost 0 bases, and 7 bases had no gene match. The V gene's germline CDR1 is MGHRA and CDR2 YSYEKL.

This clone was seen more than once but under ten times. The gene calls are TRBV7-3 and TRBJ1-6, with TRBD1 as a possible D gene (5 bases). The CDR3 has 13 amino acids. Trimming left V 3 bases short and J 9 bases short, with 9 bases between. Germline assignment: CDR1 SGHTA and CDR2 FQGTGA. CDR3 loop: CASSLQGGSPLHF. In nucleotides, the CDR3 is TGTGCCAGCAGCTTGCAGGGAGGTTCACCCCTCCACTTT.

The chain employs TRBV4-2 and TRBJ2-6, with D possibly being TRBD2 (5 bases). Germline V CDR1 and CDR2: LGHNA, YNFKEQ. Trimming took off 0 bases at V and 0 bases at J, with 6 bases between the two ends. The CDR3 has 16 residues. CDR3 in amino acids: CASSQEGSSGANVLTF. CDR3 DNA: TGTGCCAGCAGCCAAGAGGGGAGCTCTGGGGCCAACGTCCTGACTTTC.

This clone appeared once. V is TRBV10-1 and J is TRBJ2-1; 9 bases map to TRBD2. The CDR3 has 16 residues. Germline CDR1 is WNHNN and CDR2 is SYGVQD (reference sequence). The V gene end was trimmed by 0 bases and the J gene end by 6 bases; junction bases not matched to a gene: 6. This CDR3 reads CASSESGAGGLNEQFF. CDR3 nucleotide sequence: TGCGCCAGCAGTGAGTCCGGAGCGGGGGGCCTCAATGAGCAGTTCTTC.

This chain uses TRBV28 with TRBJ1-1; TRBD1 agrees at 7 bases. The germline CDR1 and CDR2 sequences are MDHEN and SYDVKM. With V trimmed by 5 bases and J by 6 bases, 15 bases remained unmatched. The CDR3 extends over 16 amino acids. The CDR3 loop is CASSQQGTAHGPEAFF. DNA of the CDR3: TGTGCCAGCAGTCAACAGGGGACCGCTCATGGCCCTGAAGCTTTCTTT.